This T cell receptor (beta chain) was profiled in a study of T cells in localized non-small cell lung cancer. The V end was cut by 5 bases, the J end by 5 bases, with 16 bases between. The V gene's germline CDR1 is SEHNR and CDR2 FQNEAQ (reference sequence). This CDR3 has 15 residues. Study outcomes and limitations: Across samples, adjacent lung featured a median approximately 60 of the top 100 tumor clones.

Points on this clone: Its antigen is undetermined.

Libraries were prepared by immunoSEQ multiplex PCR; TCRdb keeps only in-frame clonotypes and omits some of them. The sample gives roughly 19,000 clones, roughly four fifths of which show up once; 3.5% to 5.5% is in the top ten. The source material was peripheral blood, sampled before any cancer treatment. The source is a man aged 40-75 years with stage I lung adenocarcinoma. The chain carries TRBV7-9 and TRBJ2-4; D is perhaps TRBD1 (6 bases). The DNA of the CDR3 is TGTGCCAGCAGCCCCATCTGGACAGTTGAAAACATTCAGTACTTC. Protein product: CASSPIWTVENIQYF.